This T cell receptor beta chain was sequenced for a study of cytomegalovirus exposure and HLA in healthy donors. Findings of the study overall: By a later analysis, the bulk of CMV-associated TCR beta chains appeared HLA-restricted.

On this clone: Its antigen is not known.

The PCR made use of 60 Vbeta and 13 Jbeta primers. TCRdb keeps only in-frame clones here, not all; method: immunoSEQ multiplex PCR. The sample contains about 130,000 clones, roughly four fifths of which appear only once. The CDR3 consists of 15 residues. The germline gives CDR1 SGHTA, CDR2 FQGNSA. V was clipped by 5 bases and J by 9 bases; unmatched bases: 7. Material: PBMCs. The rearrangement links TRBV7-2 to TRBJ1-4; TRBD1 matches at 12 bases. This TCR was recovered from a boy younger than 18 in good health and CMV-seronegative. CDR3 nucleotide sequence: TGTGCCAGCAGCCCGCGGTGGGACAGGGGGCAAAAACTGTTTTTT. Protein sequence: CASSPRWDRGQKLFF.